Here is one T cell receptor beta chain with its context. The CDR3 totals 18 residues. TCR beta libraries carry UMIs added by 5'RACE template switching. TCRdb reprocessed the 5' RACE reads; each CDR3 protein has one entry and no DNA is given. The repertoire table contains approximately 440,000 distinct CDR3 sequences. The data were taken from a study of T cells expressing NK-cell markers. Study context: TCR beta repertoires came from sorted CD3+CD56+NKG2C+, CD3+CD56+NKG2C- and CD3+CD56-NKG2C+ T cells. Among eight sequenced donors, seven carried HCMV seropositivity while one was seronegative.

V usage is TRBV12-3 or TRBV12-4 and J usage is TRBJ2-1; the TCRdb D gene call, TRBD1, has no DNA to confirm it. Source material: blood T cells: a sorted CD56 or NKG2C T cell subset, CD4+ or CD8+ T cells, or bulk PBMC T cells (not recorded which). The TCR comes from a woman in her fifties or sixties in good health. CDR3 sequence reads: CASSPGTARVQKYNEQFF.